Listed below are T cell receptor beta chains from one sample, sequenced in a study of blood T cell repertoires in COVID-19. This table comes from immunoSEQ multiplex PCR, and its TCRdb copy is limited to in-frame clones, with some not included. The repertoire has more than 200,000 clones, 80% to 90% of them found once; the top ten carry roughly 3.7%. Material for sequencing was PBMCs or T cells enriched from blood (not recorded which). These receptors all come from a woman in her twenties or thirties who had been exposed to COVID-19. Each CDR3 is given with its conserved first and last residue. A D gene is named only where the DNA matches it firmly. Size values are once, few and many counts, or a class for expanded clones, and some rows have none.

D gene	clone size	V gene	J gene	CDR3 DNA	CDR3 protein
NA	NA	TRBV5-1	TRBJ2-2	TGCGCCAGCAGCTTGCAAGCCGACCGGGCCGGGGAGCTGTTTTTT	CASSLQADRAGELFF
TRBD1	NA	TRBV15	TRBJ2-3	TGTGCCACCAGCAGAAAATTGACAGGGTCTAGCACAGATACGCAGTATTTT	CATSRKLTGSSTDTQYF
TRBD1	NA	TRBV4-1	TRBJ1-5	TGCGCCAGCAGCCAGGGACAGGGGGCGGGTCAGCCCCAGCATTTT	CASSQGQGAGQPQHF
TRBD2	NA	TRBV30	TRBJ2-3	TGTGCCTGGAGTGGGGGAGCGGGACCTACAGATACGCAGTATTTT	CAWSGGAGPTDTQYF
TRBD2	NA	TRBV2	TRBJ2-1	TGTGCCAGCACTCCTACTAGCGGGAGCGGTCATGAGCAGTTCTTC	CASTPTSGSGHEQFF
NA	NA	TRBV5-1	TRBJ1-1	TGCGCCAGCAGCTTGGTCAGGGGAGAAGCTTTCTTT	CASSLVRGEAFF
NA	once	TRBV19	TRBJ1-1	TGTGCCAGTAGTCCACGGGGGAGGGGTGGCACTGAAGCTTTCTTT	CASSPRGRGGTEAFF
NA	NA	TRBV19	TRBJ2-6	TGTGCCAGTAGTAGCGGTATCAGGGTTAACTCTGGGGCCAACGTCCTGACTTTC	CASSSGIRVNSGANVLTF
TRBD1	NA	TRBV25-1	TRBJ1-4	TGTGCCAGCAGGGACAGGGAGACTAATGAAAAACTGTTTTTT	CASRDRETNEKLFF
NA	NA	TRBV3-1/TRBV3-2	TRBJ1-1	TGTGCCAGCAGCCAAGATTCAGGGGCGAACACTGAAGCTTTCTTT	CASSQDSGANTEAFF
TRBD1	NA	TRBV9	TRBJ2-7	TGTGCCAGCAGAAGGGACAGGGTACACGAGCAGTACTTC	CASRRDRVHEQYF
TRBD2	NA	TRBV2	TRBJ2-2	TGTGCCAGCAGGGAGGGAACGGGACTAGCTTCCGGGGAGCTGTTTTTT	CASREGTGLASGELFF
NA	NA	TRBV13	TRBJ1-2	TGTGCCAGCAGCTTACCTCCGGGACTCTATGGCTACACCTTC	CASSLPPGLYGYTF
NA	NA	TRBV5-1	TRBJ2-1	TGCGCCAGCAGCTTGGCGGAGCGGCGGATATACAATGAGCAGTTCTTC	CASSLAERRIYNEQFF
NA	NA	TRBV5-6	TRBJ1-1	TGTGCCAGCAGCTTGGTTGGCCTTACTGAAGCTTTCTTT	CASSLVGLTEAFF
NA	once	TRBV5-4	TRBJ1-1	TGTGCCAGCAGCTTGGGACAAAAAGCTTTCTTT	CASSLGQKAFF
NA	NA	TRBV6-5	TRBJ2-7	TGTGCCGCTAGACCCGGAACTACCTACGAGCAGTACTTC	CAARPGTTYEQYF
TRBD2	NA	TRBV19	TRBJ2-7	TGTGCCAGTAGTATACATACTAGCGGGGGCTCCTACGAGCAGTACTTC	CASSIHTSGGSYEQYF
NA	NA	TRBV10-3	TRBJ2-7	TGTGCCATCAGTGAGCCGGGGTTAAATTCCTACGAGCAGTACTTC	CAISEPGLNSYEQYF
TRBD2	NA	TRBV5-5	TRBJ2-1	TGTGCCAGCAGTTCCAGATTCAGGGGATCTGGACTAGCGGGATTCAATGAGCAGTTCTTC	CASSSRFRGSGLAGFNEQFF
TRBD1	NA	TRBV11-2	TRBJ1-4	TGTGCCAGCAGCAGGGGGCGTAATGAAAAACTGTTTTTT	CASSRGRNEKLFF
NA	NA	TRBV6-5	TRBJ1-2	TGTGCCAGCGCAGGAAACTATGGCTACACCTTC	CASAGNYGYTF
TRBD1	NA	TRBV7-6	TRBJ1-1	TGTGCCAGCAGCCTCGACAGGGGCACTGAAGCTTTCTTT	CASSLDRGTEAFF
TRBD2	NA	TRBV3-1/TRBV3-2	TRBJ2-3	TGTGCCAGCAGCCGACCCTTTAGCGGGAGCACAGATACGCAGTATTTT	CASSRPFSGSTDTQYF
NA	few	TRBV20-1	TRBJ2-1	TGCAGTGCTAGGTCGAGACTTGAGCAGTTCTTC	CSARSRLEQFF
NA	NA	TRBV19	TRBJ2-5	TGTGCCAGTAGTATTCGGGGATTCCAAGAGACCCAGTACTTC	CASSIRGFQETQYF
TRBD2	NA	TRBV29-1	TRBJ2-3	TGCAGCGTTGTAGGGACTAGCGGGGGCACAGATACGCAGTATTTT	CSVVGTSGGTDTQYF
TRBD2	NA	TRBV7-3	TRBJ2-2	TGTGCCAGCAGCCCCGGTGGGGGGGTTACCGGGGAGCTGTTTTTT	CASSPGGGVTGELFF
TRBD1	NA	TRBV2	TRBJ2-7	TGTGCCAGCAGTGGACAGGGGCGCTCCTACGAGCAGTACTTC	CASSGQGRSYEQYF
TRBD2	NA	TRBV2	TRBJ2-7	TGTGCCAGCAGTGAACGGAGGGGACTAGCGGGGTATGGTGAGCAGTACTTC	CASSERRGLAGYGEQYF
NA	NA	TRBV20-1	TRBJ2-4	TGCAGTGCTAGTCGACACCAAGCCAAAAACATTCAGTACTTC	CSASRHQAKNIQYF
NA	NA	TRBV6-2/TRBV6-3	TRBJ2-7	TGTGCCAGCAGTTCGGGGTTTGGGGATTACGAGCAGTACTTC	CASSSGFGDYEQYF
NA	NA	TRBV7-9	TRBJ1-2	TGTGCCAGCAGCTTAGTAGAGGGTAACTATGGCTACACCTTC	CASSLVEGNYGYTF
NA	NA	TRBV28	TRBJ2-1	TGTGCCAGCAGTTTTCGGAGTTCCTACAATGAGCAGTTCTTC	CASSFRSSYNEQFF
TRBD2	once	TRBV5-4	TRBJ2-2	TGTGCCAGCAGCTTGAAGGGCGGGAGGCCGAACACCGGGGAGCTGTTTTTT	CASSLKGGRPNTGELFF